What follows are 11 T cell receptor beta chains derived from one specimen sequenced in a study of human T cells and chemical hapten exposure. The time point here: patch test 1, 2 weeks after DPC sensitization. Treatment meaning: therapeutic diphenylcyclopropenone sensitization with weekly scalp DPC. TCRdb reprocessed the RACE reads via MiXCR and lists one record per CDR3 protein. The sample has about 120,000 distinct CDR3 sequences, roughly 15% seen once. The sequences come from whole blood, collected in connection with sensitization to the hapten diphenylcyclopropenone (DPC). Source of these receptors: a man between 18 and 29 years old with alopecia areata. Some clones in this sample may be carry-over from other donors' samples.

In this sample, this clonotype turned up a few times. The rearrangement joins TRBV12-5 to TRBJ2-1; D is possibly TRBD1 (5 bases). CDR1 is LGHNT and CDR2 is FRNRAP in the germline V gene. Trimming removed 6 bases from V and 3 bases from J, with 9 bases in between. The CDR3 runs 13 residues. CDR3 protein: CASGHDSYNEQFF. In nucleotides, the CDR3 is TGTGCTAGTGGCCACGACAGCTACAATGAGCAGTTCTTC.

This sequence joins TRBV7-9 and TRBJ2-7, with no clear D. V dropped 1 base and J dropped 3 bases, with 4 bases sitting between them. The CDR3 runs to 12 residues. The germline V gene encodes CDR1 SEHNR and CDR2 FQNEAQ (reference sequence). The CDR3 DNA reads TGTGCCAGCAGCTTAGAGTTCTACGAGCAGTACTTC. This sequence encodes CASSLEFYEQYF.

The V gene is TRBV27, the J gene TRBJ1-5; D is unclear. With 2 bases removed from V and 10 bases from J, the gap between germline ends came to 15 bases. From germline, CDR1 is MNHEY and CDR2 SMNVEV (reference sequence). The CDR3 has 14 amino acids. CDR3 loop: CASSLLGRFYPQHF. In DNA, the CDR3 is TGTGCCAGCAGTTTACTGGGCCGTTTCTACCCCCAGCATTTT.

The rearrangement links TRBV21-1 to TRBJ1-1. TRBV21-1 is listed as a pseudogene. There are 15 residues in the CDR3. DNA for the CDR3: TGTGCCAGCAGCACCCCCGGCACGAGGAGGGCTGGAGCTTTCTTT. Its translation is CASSTPGTRRAGAFF.

A few counts support this clonotype. CDR3 in amino acids: CASSETIWGAGTEAFF. The CDR3 coding sequence is TGTGCCAGCAGTGAGACGATATGGGGGGCGGGCACTGAAGCTTTCTTT. The rearrangement links TRBV6-1 to TRBJ1-1, with D possibly TRBD1 on 6 matching bases. Per the germline V gene, CDR1 is MNHNS and CDR2 is SASEGT. The CDR3 totals 16 residues. Trimming left V 3 bases short and J 4 bases short, with 18 bases between.

This clonotype was seen at least ten times. This sequence joins TRBV19 and TRBJ2-7; a weak D match, TRBD2 (6 bases). There are 15 residues in the CDR3. V lost 6 bases and J lost 6, with 21 bases in between. CDR1 and CDR2 (germline): LNHDA, SQIVND (reference sequence). This CDR3 is CASRGGPDGRTEQYF. As DNA, the CDR3 is TGTGCCAGTAGAGGAGGGCCGGACGGACGTACCGAGCAGTACTTC.

The chain uses TRBV6-4 and TRBJ2-2, with a tentative D call TRBD2 (5 bases). The CDR3 totals 13 residues. Deletions cut 4 bases from V and 5 bases from J, with 8 bases between. CDR1 and CDR2 (germline): MRHNA, SNTAGT. The CDR3 DNA is TGTGCCAGCAGTGCAGAGGGAACCGGGGAGCTGTTTTTT. Its translation: CASSAEGTGELFF.

This clonotype was found many times. The chain is built from TRBV11-2 and TRBJ2-2; 9 bases are a match to TRBD1. V lost 6 bases to trimming and J lost 7 bases; unmatched junction nucleotides: 9. Germline loops: CDR1 SGHAT, CDR2 FQNNGV. This CDR3 region has 15 residues. CDR3 sequence (DNA): TGTGCCAGCAGTTCTCTACAGGGGGCAAACGGGGAGCTGTTTTTT. Protein: CASSSLQGANGELFF.

In its sample, this clonotype was seen a few times. The chain uses TRBV7-6 and TRBJ1-2, with D hard to call. The CDR3 covers 13 residues. V lost 5 bases and J 6 bases, leaving 13 bases between the germline ends. Germline assignment: CDR1 SGHVS and CDR2 FNYEAQ. CDR3 loop: CASSARRSDGYTF. The DNA for the CDR3 is TGTGCCAGCAGCGCGCGACGAAGTGATGGCTACACCTTC.

This clonotype turned up a few times. The chain joins TRBV7-3 to TRBJ1-1, with 8 bases fitting TRBD1. CDR1 and CDR2 from the germline V gene are SGHTA and FQGTGA. This CDR3 contains 15 residues. The J segment lost 4 bases and the V segment lost 4 bases, leaving 8 bases of the junction unmatched. The CDR3 is CASSSPDREPTEAFF. The CDR3 bases are TGTGCCAGCAGCTCACCGGACAGGGAGCCCACTGAAGCTTTCTTT.

This clonotype appeared a few times. The rearrangement uses TRBV20-1 and TRBJ1-2; 9 bases line up with TRBD1. V was pared by 5 bases and J by 4 bases, with 5 bases of the junction left unmatched. The germline V gene encodes CDR1 DFQATT and CDR2 SNEGSKA (reference sequence). The CDR3 is 13 residues long. The chain's CDR3 is CSAPGQGTYGYTF. CDR3 DNA: TGCAGTGCTCCGGGACAGGGCACCTATGGCTACACCTTC.